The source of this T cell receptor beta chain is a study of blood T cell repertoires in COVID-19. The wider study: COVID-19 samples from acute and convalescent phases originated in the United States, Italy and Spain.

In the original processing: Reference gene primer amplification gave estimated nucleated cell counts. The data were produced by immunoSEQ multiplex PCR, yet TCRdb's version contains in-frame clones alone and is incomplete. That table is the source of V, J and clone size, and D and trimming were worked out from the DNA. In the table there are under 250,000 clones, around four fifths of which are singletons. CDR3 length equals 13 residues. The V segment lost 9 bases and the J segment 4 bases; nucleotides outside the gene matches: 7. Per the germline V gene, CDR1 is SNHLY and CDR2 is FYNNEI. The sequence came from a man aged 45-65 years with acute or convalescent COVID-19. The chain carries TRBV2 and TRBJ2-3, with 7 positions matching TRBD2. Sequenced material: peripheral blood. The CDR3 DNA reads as TGTGCCAGAGGGCCCAGCGGGGCAGATACGCAGTATTTT. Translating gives CARGPSGADTQYF.